This TCR beta chain was found in a study of blood T cell repertoires in COVID-19. On the study more broadly: Some COVID-19 samples were acute and others convalescent; all came from the United States, Italy and Spain.

In Seattle, patients joined the study during active infection and were tracked longitudinally. Germline V gene lookup returns CDR1 LNHDA and CDR2 SQIVND (reference sequence). Trimming stripped 3 bases from V and 10 bases from J, with 13 bases between. The CDR3 length is 12 residues. As handled by the study authors: Estimated nucleated cell counts came from reference gene primer amplification. Clones were read by immunoSEQ multiplex PCR, and TCRdb kept only the in-frame ones, dropping some. For V, J and clone size, that table is used; D and trimming come from the DNA. Of about 400,000 clones listed, 70% to 90% are singletons.

The sample comprised peripheral blood. V usage is TRBV19 and J usage is TRBJ2-7, with D perhaps TRBD1 (6 bases). This TCR came from an older woman with COVID-19, enrolled during active disease. Here the CDR3 reads CASSMIPGHQYF. Here the CDR3 DNA reads TGTGCCAGTAGTATGATCCCGGGACACCAGTACTTC.